The TCR beta chain described here comes from a study of cytomegalovirus exposure and HLA in healthy donors. At the level of the study: Roughly 89 million unique TCR sequences came from HLA-typed donors in an early release. Overall study results and limits: CMV serostatus was the sole immune exposure data available. The study labeled 180 or so TCR beta chains cytomegalovirus-associated. Rarity held for most TCR sequences, but there were some public TCRs that occurred in many donors.

V was clipped by 3 bases and J by 4 bases; unmatched bases: 7. The CDR3 length is 16 residues. CDR1 is KGHSH, CDR2 LQKENI, per germline. In the PCR, 60 Vbeta and 13 Jbeta primers were used. Assay used: immunoSEQ multiplex PCR; TCRdb lists only in-frame clones, some missing. The clone table shows approximately 40,000 clones, with the ten largest holding more than 4.5%. Details on this clone: What it recognizes is unknown.

The clonotype was recovered from a human donor in good health. Sequenced sample: PBMCs. The gene calls are TRBV18 and TRBJ2-7; TRBD1 aligns across 12 bases. The chain's CDR3 is CASSPGQGAFSYEQYF. CDR3 in DNA: TGTGCCAGCTCACCGGGACAGGGGGCTTTCTCGTACGAGCAGTACTTC.